This TCR beta chain was sequenced for a study of T cell repertoires in cytomegalovirus infection. The wider study: Public signatures in TCR beta pointed to CMV infection and matching HLA type.

V lost 6 bases to trimming and J lost 8 bases; unmatched junction nucleotides: 6. Per the germline V gene, CDR1 is SGHTA and CDR2 is FQGTGA. The CDR3 has 13 amino acids. TCRdb used MiXCR to reprocess the reads, holding one entry per CDR3 protein. The data hold hundreds of thousands of distinct CDR3 sequences, with 24% observed a single time. About this clonotype: No antigen is known for it.

Study-level results: Cumulative frequency of public TCR beta families picked out carriers of CMV plus the relevant HLA.

The chain carries TRBV7-3 and TRBJ2-1, with TRBD1 matching over 8 bases. The source of this sequence is a human donor in good health (CMV status not recorded). Some clones in this sample may be carry-over from other donors' samples. Sequenced sample: CD8+ T cells from PBMCs. Here the CDR3 DNA reads TGTGCCAGCAGACCGACAGGGGTGGATGAGCAGTTCTTC. Its protein is CASRPTGVDEQFF.